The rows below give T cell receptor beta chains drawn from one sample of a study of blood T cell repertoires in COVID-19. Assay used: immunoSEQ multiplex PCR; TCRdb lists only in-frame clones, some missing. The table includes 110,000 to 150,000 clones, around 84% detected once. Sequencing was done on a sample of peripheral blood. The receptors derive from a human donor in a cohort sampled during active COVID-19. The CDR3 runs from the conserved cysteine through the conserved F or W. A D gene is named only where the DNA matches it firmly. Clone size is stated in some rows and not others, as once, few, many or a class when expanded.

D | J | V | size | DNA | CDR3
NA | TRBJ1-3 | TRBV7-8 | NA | TGTGCCAGCAGCTTAGACAGGGCAGGTGGAAACACCATATATTTT | CASSLDRAGGNTIYF
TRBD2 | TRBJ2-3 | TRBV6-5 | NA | TGTGCCAGTGCAGCGGGGGGGAGCACAGATACGCAGTATTTT | CASAAGGSTDTQYF
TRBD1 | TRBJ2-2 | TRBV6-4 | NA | TGTGCCACCTTGATACCGGGACAGGAAAACACCGGGGAGCTGTTTTTT | CATLIPGQENTGELFF
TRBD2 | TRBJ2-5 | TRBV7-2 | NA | TGTGCCAGCAGCTTAGCGGTTAGCGGGAGGGGGACCCAGTACTTC | CASSLAVSGRGTQYF
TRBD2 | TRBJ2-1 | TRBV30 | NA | TGTGCCTGGAGTGTACCGACTAGCGGGAGGGCCGCGTACAATGAGCAGTTCTTC | CAWSVPTSGRAAYNEQFF
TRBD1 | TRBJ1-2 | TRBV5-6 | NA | TGTGCCAGCAGCTCGGACAGGGGGTTCTATGGCTACACCTTC | CASSSDRGFYGYTF
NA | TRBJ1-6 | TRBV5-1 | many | TGCGCCAGCAGCTTGGTTGCTGGGCAGCTCAATTCACCCCTCCACTTT | CASSLVAGQLNSPLHF
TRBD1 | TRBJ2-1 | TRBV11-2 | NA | TGTGCCAGCAGCCCGCCGGGACAGAAAGGCAATGAGCAGTTCTTC | CASSPPGQKGNEQFF
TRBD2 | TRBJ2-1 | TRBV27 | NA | TGTGCCAGCAGGAGACTAGCGGGAGACAATGAGCAGTTCTTC | CASRRLAGDNEQFF
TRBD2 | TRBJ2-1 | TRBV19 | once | TGTGCCAGTAAAAACAGTATCATGTCCGGGACTAGCGGGGGATCCTCCTACAATGAGCAGTTCTTC | CASKNSIMSGTSGGSSYNEQFF
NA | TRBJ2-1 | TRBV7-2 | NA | TGTGCCAGCAGTTTAGCCGGGGTACCCGAGCAGTTCTTC | CASSLAGVPEQFF
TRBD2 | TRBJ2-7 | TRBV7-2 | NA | TGTGCCAGCAGCTTAGCTCCGGGACTACTATTCGGGTACGAGCAGTACTTC | CASSLAPGLLFGYEQYF
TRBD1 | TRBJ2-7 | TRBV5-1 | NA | TGCGCCAGCAGCTCCGGGACAGGGGGATACGAGCAGTACTTC | CASSSGTGGYEQYF
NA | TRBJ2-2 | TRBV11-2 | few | TGTGCCAGCAGCTCCCCTGAATGGAGCGGGCCAAACACCGGGGAGCTGTTTTTT | CASSSPEWSGPNTGELFF
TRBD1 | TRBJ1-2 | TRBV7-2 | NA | TGTGCCAGCAGCTTAGGGATGAGGGGACAGGGGGCTGGTGGCTACACCTTC | CASSLGMRGQGAGGYTF
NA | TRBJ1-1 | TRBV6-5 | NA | TGTGCCAGCAGTTACGGGGAGGAGGGGACTGAAGCTTTCTTT | CASSYGEEGTEAFF
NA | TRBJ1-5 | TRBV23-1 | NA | TGCGCCAGCAGCGGGGGAGGTAATCAGCCCCAGCATTTT | CASSGGGNQPQHF
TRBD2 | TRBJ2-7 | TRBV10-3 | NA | TGTGCCATCAGTGAACTAGCGGGGACCTACGAGCAGTACTTC | CAISELAGTYEQYF
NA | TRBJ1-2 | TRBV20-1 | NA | TGCAGTGCTCCCCCCGGGGGCTTC | CSAPPGGF
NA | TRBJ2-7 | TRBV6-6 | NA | TGTGCCAGCAGTCACCCCTGGGCTAGCAGCCTTCCCTACGAGCAGTACTTC | CASSHPWASSLPYEQYF
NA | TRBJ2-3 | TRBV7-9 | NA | TGTGCCAGCAGCTTAGAGAGGGATACGCAGTATTTT | CASSLERDTQYF
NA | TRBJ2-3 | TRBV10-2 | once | TGCGCCAGCAGTGCAGGAGGGTGGGTCACAGATACGCAGTATTTT | CASSAGGWVTDTQYF
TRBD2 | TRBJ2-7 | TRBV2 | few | TGTGCCAGCAGTGCCGGGGGGGTTTCCTACGAGCAGTACTTC | CASSAGGVSYEQYF
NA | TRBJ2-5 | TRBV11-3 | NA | TGTGCCAGCAGCTTATCCACGGCGAGGGGGCAAGAGACCCAGTACTTC | CASSLSTARGQETQYF
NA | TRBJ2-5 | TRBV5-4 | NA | TGTGCCAGCAGAGGAGCTGAAGAGACCCAGTACTTC | CASRGAEETQYF
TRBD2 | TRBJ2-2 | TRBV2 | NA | TGTGCCAGCAGGGAGGGACTAGCGAGATACGGGGAGCTGTTTTTT | CASREGLARYGELFF
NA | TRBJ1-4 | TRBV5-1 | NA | TGCGCCAGCAGCTTGGAACCGGGAAATGAAAAACTGTTTTTT | CASSLEPGNEKLFF
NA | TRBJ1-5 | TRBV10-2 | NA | TGCGCCAGCAGTTATTCAGGAGCGGGTCAGCCCCAGCATTTT | CASSYSGAGQPQHF
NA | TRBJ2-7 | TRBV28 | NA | TGTGCCACACAGGGACCCCCTTACGAGCAGTACTTC | CATQGPPYEQYF
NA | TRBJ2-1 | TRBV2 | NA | TGTGCCAGCAGCGGCGGGGCGGACTACAATGAGCAGTTCTTC | CASSGGADYNEQFF
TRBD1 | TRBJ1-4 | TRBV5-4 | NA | TGTGCCAGCAGCTCAAACAGGGGACTGGATGAAAAACTGTTTTTT | CASSSNRGLDEKLFF
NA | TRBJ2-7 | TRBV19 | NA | TGTGCCAGTAGTGCCGGACTGAGCTACGAGCAGTACTTC | CASSAGLSYEQYF
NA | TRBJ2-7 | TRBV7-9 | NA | TGTGCCAGCAGCTTAGGGTCGCCCAGATACGAGCAGTACTTC | CASSLGSPRYEQYF
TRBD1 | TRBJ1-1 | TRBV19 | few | TGTGCCAGTAGTATAGATTGGGACAGGGGCGCTGAAGCTTTCTTT | CASSIDWDRGAEAFF
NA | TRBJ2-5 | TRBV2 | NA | TGTGCCAGCCGTCATCAGGGGGGTCAAGAGACCCAGTACTTC | CASRHQGGQETQYF
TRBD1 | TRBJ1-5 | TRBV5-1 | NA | TGCGCCAGCAGCTTGACGACAGGGGGCAATCAGCCCCAGCATTTT | CASSLTTGGNQPQHF
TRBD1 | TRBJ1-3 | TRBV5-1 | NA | TGCGCCAGCAGCTTGGCCCCACAGGGGTCCTCTGGAAACACCATATATTTT | CASSLAPQGSSGNTIYF
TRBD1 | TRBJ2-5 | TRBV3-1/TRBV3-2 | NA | TGTGCCAGCAGCCCCAAAATGAAGGACAGGGGAGAGACCCAGTACTTC | CASSPKMKDRGETQYF
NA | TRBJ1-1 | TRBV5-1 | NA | TGCGCCAGTAGGCTCTCAGGCCTCACTGAAGCTTTCTTT | CASRLSGLTEAFF
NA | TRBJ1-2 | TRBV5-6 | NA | TGTGCCAGCAGCTTGGGAACAAACTATGGCTACACCTTC | CASSLGTNYGYTF
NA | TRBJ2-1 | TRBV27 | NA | TGTGCCAGCAGTTTATCGCGGCAGAACTACAATGAGCAGTTCTTC | CASSLSRQNYNEQFF